This is a list of T cell receptor beta chains from one sample in a study of radiotherapy plus CTLA-4 blockade in lung cancer. Some clones are missing from TCRdb's copy, which holds only in-frame ones; the method was immunoSEQ multiplex PCR. The sample has over 100,000 clones, approximately 77% seen once; the top ten hold 3% to 4%. The specimen comprised peripheral blood, sampled from a patient treated with radiotherapy plus ipilimumab. The receptor set was obtained from a human donor with non-small cell lung cancer that progressed on radiotherapy plus ipilimumab. Some clones in this sample may be carry-over from other donors' samples. Each CDR3 is given with its conserved first and last residue. A D gene is named only where the DNA matches it firmly. For some rows the clone size is stated as once, few or many, or as a class when expanded; others skip it.

>.|.|TRBV7-9|TRBJ2-1
TGTGCCAGCAGCTTCAATGAGCAGTTCTTC
CASSFNEQFF
>.|.|TRBV28|TRBJ1-2
TGTGCCAGCAGACAAACCGGGGGTAACTATGGCTACACCTTC
CASRQTGGNYGYTF
>.|.|TRBV2|TRBJ1-1
TGTGCCAGCAGTGAAGGGAAGCGTATCGGTGAAGCTTTCTTT
CASSEGKRIGEAFF
>once|TRBD2|TRBV10-3|TRBJ2-5
TGTGCCATCAGTGAGCCGCGGGGGGGAGGAGGGGAGACCCAGTACTTC
CAISEPRGGGGETQYF
>.|TRBD2|TRBV9|TRBJ2-7
TGTGCCAGCACCCCACGGTTACTAGCGGGCGAGGTCTCCGAGCAGTACTTC
CASTPRLLAGEVSEQYF
>.|TRBD2|TRBV9|TRBJ2-3
TGTGCCAGCAGCGTAGCTCTAGCGGGGGGGGGCACAGATACGCAGTATTTT
CASSVALAGGGTDTQYF
>.|.|TRBV5-1|TRBJ2-5
TGCGCCAGCAGCATAATCGGGACGGTGCAAGAGACCCAGTACTTC
CASSIIGTVQETQYF
>once|.|TRBV7-2|TRBJ2-1
TGTGCCAGCAGCTTAAGCAGAGATTCCTACAATGAGCAGTTCTTC
CASSLSRDSYNEQFF
>.|TRBD1|TRBV30|TRBJ1-4
TGTGCCTGGGGGACAGGGGTGGATGAAAAACTGTTTTTT
CAWGTGVDEKLFF
>.|TRBD1|TRBV27|TRBJ2-3
TGTGCCAGCAGTCTTTGGCCGGGACAGGGAGGAGGGAGCACAGATACGCAGTATTTT
CASSLWPGQGGGSTDTQYF
>.|.|TRBV7-2|TRBJ1-6
TGTGCCAGCAGCTTGCAACGGGCCGATAATTCACCCCTCCACTTT
CASSLQRADNSPLHF
>.|.|TRBV30|TRBJ2-5
TGTGCCTGGAGTGAACAGGGTCCTCCCTCCGAACAGTACTTC
CAWSEQGPPSEQYF
>.|.|TRBV14|TRBJ2-7
TGTGCCAGCAGCTCAAACCAGGGGCACACCTACGAGCAGTACTTC
CASSSNQGHTYEQYF
>.|.|TRBV7-2|TRBJ2-1
TGTGCCAGCAGCCAACCCCCGGGACACTACAATGAGCAGTTCTTC
CASSQPPGHYNEQFF
>.|.|TRBV11-1|TRBJ1-2
TGTGCCAGCAGCCCCAATCGGCCGGGCCTCTATGGCTACACCTTC
CASSPNRPGLYGYTF
>.|TRBD1|TRBV4-2|TRBJ1-5
TGTGCCAGCAGCCTAGAAAGTGGGGGACAGGGTCGGGGGCCCCAGCATTTT
CASSLESGGQGRGPQHF
>.|.|TRBV28|TRBJ2-3
TGTGCCAGCAGTTTAAAGGATACGCAGTATTTT
CASSLKDTQYF